These 27 T cell receptor beta chains share one sample of origin, sequenced in a study of T-cell reconstitution after alpha-beta-depleted transplantation in children (dated by TCRdb to about 2016). This sample's treatment or condition label indicates: allogeneic hematopoietic cell transplantation with graft depleted of TCRalphabeta T cells and CD19 B cells. The method was PCR. These reads were obtained on an Illumina HiSeq 2500. TCR libraries were prepared with molecular barcoding, using unique molecular identifiers to normalize TCRbeta repertoire quantification. The public reads were run again by TCRdb, first through fastp at Q25 and then through MiXCR, and only productive beta chains were kept. Every CDR3 protein is listed once, alongside the most common genes and DNA of its rows. The sample yields 450,000 to 550,000 distinct CDR3 sequences; about 10% were counted once. Of the sample, 12% to 15% falls within the top ten clones.

The sample was PBMCs, mostly from graft donor cells, taken 180 days after TCRalphabeta/CD19-depleted stem cell transplant. Receptors were obtained from a female patient between 2 and 15 years old who had a stem cell transplant for aplastic anemia, so the T cells may come from the graft donor.

J is TRBJ2-3 and V is TRBV28; D might be TRBD1 (5 bases). The V end lost 5 bases, the J end lost 6 bases, and 15 bases lay between the germline ends. The germline V gene has CDR1 MDHEN and CDR2 SYDVKM. The CDR3 is 14 amino acids. CDR3 amino acids: CASSLTSGWDTQYF. The CDR3 DNA sequence: TGTGCCAGCAGTCTCACATCAGGGTGGGATACGCAGTATTTT.

The J gene is TRBJ2-2, the V gene TRBV5-1; possibly TRBD2 for D (6 bases). The CDR3 totals 14 residues. The germline gives CDR1 SGHRS, CDR2 YFSETQ. Trimming stripped 0 bases from V and 3 bases from J, with 6 bases between. The CDR3 DNA follows: TGCGCCAGCAGCTTGGGACTAGACACCGGGGAGCTGTTTTTT. Amino acid sequence: CASSLGLDTGELFF.

This clonotype was detected only a few times. This chain links TRBV7-3 with TRBJ2-7; 8 bases agree with TRBD1. This CDR3 comprises 13 residues. V gave up 4 bases and J gave up 5 bases; unmatched junction bases: 4. From germline, CDR1 is SGHTA and CDR2 FQGTGA. The DNA of the CDR3 is TGTGCCAGCAGCTCGGACAGGGAACACGAGCAGTACTTC. It encodes CASSSDREHEQYF.

The chain couples TRBV5-1 to TRBJ2-1; D not certain. The CDR3 contains 16 residues. CDR1 SGHRS and CDR2 YFSETQ come from the germline V gene. With 0 bases removed from V and 0 bases from J, the gap between germline ends came to 10 bases. The CDR3 reads CASSLANSGSYNEQFF. CDR3 in DNA: TGCGCCAGCAGCTTGGCCAACAGTGGCTCCTACAATGAGCAGTTCTTC.

In this sample, this clonotype turned up many times. This chain links TRBV28 with TRBJ2-3; D tentatively fits TRBD1 or TRBD2 (5 bases each). V shed 3 bases and J shed 4 bases, with 20 bases lying between them. CDR1 is MDHEN, CDR2 SYDVKM, per germline. The CDR3 sequence is 17 residues long. CDR3 sequence: CASSFPTQGEWPDTQYF. In DNA form, the CDR3 reads TGTGCCAGCAGTTTCCCTACCCAGGGAGAATGGCCAGATACGCAGTATTTT. Filled out from reference TRBV28 and TRBJ2-3, the complete variable domain reads DVKVTQSSRYLVKRTGEKVFLECVQDMDHENMFWYRQDPGLGLRLIYFSYDVKMKEKGDIPEGYSVSREKKERFSLILESASTNQTSMYLCASSFPTQGEWPDTQYFGPGTRLTVL.

This clonotype was counted a few times. This chain links TRBV29-1 with TRBJ2-1; D ambiguous. Trimming removed 7 bases from V and 0 bases from J, with 19 bases in between. Germline values: CDR1 SQVTM, CDR2 ANQGSEA. CDR3 length equals 16 residues. The CDR3 sequence is CSAPGGKGSSYNEQFF. For the CDR3, the DNA is TGCAGCGCCCCCGGTGGTAAGGGAAGCTCCTACAATGAGCAGTTCTTC.

Note on this clonotype: Germline and junction disagree at one end, which may indicate a read error. The chain employs TRBV20-1 and TRBJ2-7; possibly TRBD1 or TRBD2 for D (5 bases each). The CDR3 totals 12 residues. Germline CDR1 and CDR2: DFQATT and SNEGSKA (reference sequence). The CDR3 region is CSARDSAAGRHF. The CDR3 region has the DNA TGCAGTGCTAGAGATTCAGCGGCAGGGCGCCACTTC.

This clonotype was counted between two and nine times. This sequence joins TRBV28 and TRBJ2-7; D remains unclear. The CDR3 sequence is 12 residues long. The ends were cut back, 6 bases at V and 12 bases at J, with 18 bases in the middle. CDR1 MDHEN and CDR2 SYDVKM come from the germline V gene. CDR3: CASSPREFRGYF. The DNA of the CDR3 is TGTGCCAGCAGCCCCCGAGAATTTAGAGGGTACTTC. The complete variable domain, with remaining parts taken from reference TRBV28 and TRBJ2-7, reads DVKVTQSSRYLVKRTGEKVFLECVQDMDHENMFWYRQDPGLGLRLIYFSYDVKMKEKGDIPEGYSVSREKKERFSLILESASTNQTSMYLCASSPREFRGYFGPGTRLTVT.

The chain recombines TRBV27 with TRBJ1-1; 9 bases line up with TRBD1. The germline gives CDR1 MNHEY, CDR2 SMNVEV (reference sequence). This CDR3 spans 19 amino acids. Trimming removed 3 bases from V and 3 bases from J; junction bases left unmatched: 17. CDR3 loop: CASSFRDREPPRWDTEAFF. The CDR3 DNA sequence: TGTGCCAGCAGTTTCCGGGACAGGGAGCCTCCGAGATGGGACACTGAAGCTTTCTTT.

This clonotype appeared a few times. The chain uses TRBV20-1 and TRBJ2-7; 8 positions agree with TRBD2. Looked up from germline, CDR1 is DFQATT and CDR2 is SNEGSKA (reference sequence). Trimming removed 3 bases from V and 3 bases from J; junction bases left unmatched: 4. The CDR3 runs to 13 residues. The CDR3 spells CSARGREVYEQYV. The CDR3 region has the DNA TGCAGTGCTAGGGGGCGGGAGGTCTACGAGCAGTACGTC.

This clonotype came up a few times. The rearrangement uses TRBV4-2 and TRBJ2-2; D is unclear. V shed 0 bases and J shed 3 bases, with 5 bases lying between them. This CDR3 region has 14 residues. Germline-derived CDR1 and CDR2 are LGHNA and YNFKEQ. This CDR3 reads CASSQEKDTGELFF. CDR3 nucleotide sequence: TGTGCCAGCAGCCAAGAAAAGGACACCGGGGAGCTGTTTTTT.

This clonotype was seen only a few times. The rearrangement uses TRBV12-3 or TRBV12-4 and TRBJ2-2, with D perhaps matching TRBD2 (6 bases). The CDR3 runs 16 residues. With 7 bases removed from V and 3 bases from J, the gap between germline ends came to 18 bases. The CDR3 is CASILSGLRDTGELFF. CDR3 nucleotide sequence: TGTGCCAGCATACTTAGCGGCCTGAGGGACACCGGGGAGCTGTTTTTT.

The V call is TRBV4-1, the J call TRBJ2-3; 12 bases agree with TRBD2. Looked up from germline, CDR1 is MGHRA and CDR2 is YSYEKL. V lost 0 bases and J lost 2; bases outside the gene matches: 3. The CDR3 is 17 amino acids. In DNA form, the CDR3 reads TGCGCCAGCAGCCAAGATGGACTAGCGGGACACACAGATACGCAGTATTTT. It yields the protein CASSQDGLAGHTDTQYF.

Ten or more counts support this clonotype. The chain carries TRBV20-1 and TRBJ2-1, with D possibly matching TRBD2 (6 bases). The V gene lost 5 bases and the J gene lost 7 bases, with 21 bases spanning the gap. This CDR3 has 15 residues. Germline CDR1 reads DFQATT; CDR2 reads SNEGSKA (reference sequence). This CDR3 reads CSAVLSGGGGNEQFF. CDR3 DNA sequence: TGCAGTGCTGTACTTAGTGGGGGAGGTGGGAATGAGCAGTTCTTC.

The chain combines TRBV28 with TRBJ2-7; D call uncertain. The V end was cut by 7 bases, the J end by 3 bases, with 22 bases between. CDR1 is MDHEN, CDR2 SYDVKM, per germline. This CDR3 has 16 residues. CDR3 sequence (DNA): TGTGCCAGCACCCCTCCGGACGGCGGCAGGTACTACGAGCAGTACTTC. It is translated as CASTPPDGGRYYEQYF.

This chain joins TRBV7-3 and TRBJ2-7, with D perhaps matching TRBD2 (6 bases). Germline assignment: CDR1 SGHTA and CDR2 FQGTGA. CDR3 length equals 13 residues. Deletions cut 2 bases from V and 5 bases from J, with 10 bases between. CDR3 amino acids: CASSLGGADEQYF. The CDR3 DNA is TGTGCCAGCAGCTTAGGCGGGGCGGACGAGCAGTACTTC.

V and J are TRBV30 and TRBJ2-7; TRBD1 matches at 8 bases. Per the germline V gene, CDR1 is GTSNPN and CDR2 is SVGIG (reference sequence). The CDR3 runs to 12 residues. V lost 3 bases, J lost 7 bases, and 5 bases stayed unmatched. CDR3 bases: TGTGCCTGGAGCAGGGGGCCAGGGGAGCAGTACTTC. Translating it yields CAWSRGPGEQYF.

The V gene is TRBV29-1, the J gene TRBJ1-2; 7 bases line up with TRBD1. The CDR3 contains 13 residues. CDR1 SQVTM and CDR2 ANQGSEA come from the germline V gene. The V and J ends lost 4 bases and 2 bases, in that order; junction bases with no gene match: 4. The DNA for the CDR3 is TGCAGCGTTGCAATGGGACAGAACTATGGCTACACCTTC. This codes for CSVAMGQNYGYTF.

The gene calls are TRBV5-1 and TRBJ2-7, with D perhaps assigned TRBD1 or TRBD2 (5 bases each). Trimming pared 4 bases from V and 2 bases from J, leaving 22 bases between. The CDR3 totals 17 residues. Germline CDR1 is SGHRS and CDR2 is YFSETQ. CDR3 DNA sequence: TGCGCCAGCAGCCCTATTGTCCGGGACGGATTACCCTACGAGCAGTACGTC. It translates to CASSPIVRDGLPYEQYV.

The chain couples TRBV12-3 or TRBV12-4 to TRBJ2-7; 9 positions agree with TRBD1. This CDR3 spans 15 amino acids. With 5 bases clipped from V and 4 bases from J, the junction kept 9 bases outside the gene matches. CDR3 sequence: CASSDPGTGRYEQYF. DNA for the CDR3: TGTGCCAGCAGTGATCCCGGGACAGGGAGGTACGAGCAGTACTTC.

Only a few counts were recorded for this clonotype. The J gene is TRBJ1-5, the V gene TRBV20-1; D might be TRBD1 (5 bases). Per the germline V gene, CDR1 is DFQATT and CDR2 is SNEGSKA (reference sequence). There are 16 residues in the CDR3. Trimming cost V 0 bases and J 2 bases, with 14 bases left between them. The CDR3 region is CSARDRSRVRNQPQHF. The CDR3 DNA is TGCAGTGCTAGAGATCGCTCCAGGGTGCGCAATCAGCCCCAGCATTTT.

The chain uses TRBV7-2 and TRBJ2-5; no firm D call. Per the germline V gene, CDR1 is SGHTA and CDR2 is FQGNSA. Deletions cut 1 base from V and 1 base from J, with 13 bases between. The CDR3 is made up of 16 amino acids. The CDR3 spells CASSLVRNSFQETQYF. CDR3 nucleotides: TGTGCCAGCAGCTTAGTCCGGAACAGCTTCCAAGAGACCCAGTACTTC.

The gene calls are TRBV10-3 and TRBJ1-5; D is uncertain. Deletions cut 1 base from V and 2 bases from J, with 9 bases between. The CDR3 length is 15 residues. Germline CDR1 and CDR2: ENHRY and SYGVKD. In DNA form, the CDR3 reads TGTGCCATCAGTGAGTGTGGGCAGGGCAATCAGCCCCAGCATTTT. Protein sequence: CAISECGQGNQPQHF.

Many counts were recorded for this clonotype. CDR3: CASSQDEGTSYEQYF. The CDR3 coding sequence is TGTGCCAGCAGCCAAGATGAAGGGACCTCCTACGAGCAGTACTTC. V is TRBV4-2 and J is TRBJ2-7; D could derive from TRBD1 or TRBD2 (5 bases each). V was shortened by 0 bases and J by 0 bases, with 9 bases between the two germline ends. Germline CDR1 LGHNA, CDR2 YNFKEQ. The CDR3 runs 15 residues.

This clonotype qualifies as medium-sized. The genes are TRBV7-9 and TRBJ2-1, with a possible D match to TRBD2 (5 bases). The germline V gene encodes CDR1 SEHNR and CDR2 FQNEAQ (reference sequence). With 1 base removed from V and 5 bases from J, the gap between germline ends came to 12 bases. There are 15 residues in the CDR3. CDR3 in amino acids: CASSLELAKNNEQFF. The CDR3 coding sequence is TGTGCCAGCAGCTTAGAGCTAGCAAAAAACAATGAGCAGTTCTTC.

This clonotype has only a few counts. The chain recombines TRBV20-1 with TRBJ1-3; D unclear. V gave up 3 bases and J gave up 0 bases, with 9 bases separating them. The CDR3 is 14 amino acids. CDR1 is DFQATT and CDR2 is SNEGSKA in the germline V gene (reference sequence). CDR3 coding DNA: TGCAGTGCTAGTGAGCCGAACTCTGGAAACACCATATATTTT. Amino acid sequence: CSASEPNSGNTIYF.

The chain combines TRBV7-2 with TRBJ2-7; D is uncertain. V was shortened by 1 base and J by 3 bases, with 13 bases between the two germline ends. Germline CDR1 is SGHTA and CDR2 is FQGNSA. The CDR3 is 15 amino acids. The CDR3 loop is CASSLEALGNYEQYV. CDR3 coding DNA: TGTGCCAGCAGCTTAGAAGCCCTCGGCAACTACGAGCAGTACGTC.